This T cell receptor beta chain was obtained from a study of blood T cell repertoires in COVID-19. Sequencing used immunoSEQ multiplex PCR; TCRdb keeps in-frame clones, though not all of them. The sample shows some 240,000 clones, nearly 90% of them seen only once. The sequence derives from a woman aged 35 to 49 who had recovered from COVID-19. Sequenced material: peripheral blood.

As DNA, the CDR3 is TGTGCCAGCAGTACAACAGGAGTTGCAGAGACCCAGTACTTC. This encodes CASSTTGVAETQYF. This chain uses TRBV7-9 with TRBJ2-5; D is possibly TRBD1 (5 bases). Trimming removed 6 bases at V and 4 bases at J, with 15 bases between. This CDR3 has 14 residues. Germline V gene sequence: CDR1 SEHNR, CDR2 FQNEAQ (reference sequence).